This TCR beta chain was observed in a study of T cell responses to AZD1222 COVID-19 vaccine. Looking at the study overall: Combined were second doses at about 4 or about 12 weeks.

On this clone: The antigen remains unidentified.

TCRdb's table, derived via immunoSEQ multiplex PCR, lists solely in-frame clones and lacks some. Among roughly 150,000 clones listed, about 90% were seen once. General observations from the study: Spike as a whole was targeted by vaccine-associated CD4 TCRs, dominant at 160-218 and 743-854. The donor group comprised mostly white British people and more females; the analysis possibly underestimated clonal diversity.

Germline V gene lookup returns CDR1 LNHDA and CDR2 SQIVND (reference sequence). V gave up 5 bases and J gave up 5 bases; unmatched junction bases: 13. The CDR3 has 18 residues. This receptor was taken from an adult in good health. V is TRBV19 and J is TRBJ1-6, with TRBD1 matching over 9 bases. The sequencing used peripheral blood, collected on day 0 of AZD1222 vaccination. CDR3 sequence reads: CASSLPQAGTGNNSPLHF. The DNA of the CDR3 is TGTGCCAGTAGTCTTCCCCAGGCGGGGACAGGGAATAATTCACCCCTCCACTTT.